These 8 T cell receptor beta chains came from one sample sequenced in a study of cytomegalovirus exposure and HLA in healthy donors. Amplification used 60 Vbeta primers and 13 Jbeta primers. Produced via immunoSEQ multiplex PCR; TCRdb's table is partial and in-frame only. Recorded for this sample: tens of thousands of clones. The material sequenced was PBMCs. These receptors were obtained from a male donor in good health and CMV-seronegative.

The genes are TRBV5-8 and TRBJ2-7; 8 nucleotides align to TRBD1. CDR3 size: 13 residues. Germline V gene lookup returns CDR1 SGHTS and CDR2 YDEGEE. V was clipped by 4 bases and J by 5 bases; unmatched bases: 5. CDR3 DNA: TGTGCCAGCAGCCGGACAGGGCGGCACGAGCAGTACTTC. It encodes CASSRTGRHEQYF.

The chain has TRBV4-3 and TRBJ2-5; TRBD2 agrees at 7 bases. The V gene end was trimmed by 1 base and the J gene end by 1 base; junction bases not matched to a gene: 9. The CDR3 contains 17 residues. In germline, CDR1 is LGHNA, CDR2 YSLEER. CDR3 sequence reads: CASSQGGGGRGQETQYF. The CDR3 DNA reads TGCGCCAGCAGCCAAGGTGGGGGGGGTAGGGGCCAAGAGACCCAGTACTTC.

A note on this clone: Other DNA sequences from this sample encode an identical CDR3 as well. The rearrangement links TRBV27 to TRBJ1-5; possibly TRBD1 for D (5 bases). V was pared by 2 bases and J by 1 base, with 9 bases between. Germline V gives CDR1 MNHEY, CDR2 SMNVEV (reference sequence). The CDR3 contains 15 residues. CDR3 amino acids: CASSLGGGSNQPQHF. Here the CDR3 DNA reads TGTGCCAGCAGTTTAGGGGGAGGGAGCAATCAGCCCCAGCATTTT.

The chain has TRBV4-3 and TRBJ1-1; D possibly corresponds to TRBD1 (6 bases). The germline V gene encodes CDR1 LGHNA and CDR2 YSLEER. Trimming removed 0 bases at V and 3 bases at J, with 11 bases between. The CDR3 extends over 15 amino acids. In nucleotides, the CDR3 is TGCGCCAGCAGCCAAGAGGGCAGGGGTGACACTGAAGCTTTCTTT. Amino acids: CASSQEGRGDTEAFF.

V and J are TRBV19 and TRBJ1-2, with unresolved D. CDR1 is LNHDA and CDR2 is SQIVND in the germline V gene (reference sequence). V was clipped by 2 bases and J by 0 bases, with 7 bases between them. The CDR3 has 14 residues. CDR3 region: CASSIRESNYGYTF. The CDR3 nucleotides read TGTGCCAGTAGTATACGAGAATCTAACTATGGCTACACCTTC.

This chain joins TRBV1 and TRBJ1-2; the D segment call TRBD1 is taken from the table without a DNA check. TRBV1 is tagged as a pseudogene. The CDR3 is 16 residues long. CDR3 loop: CTSSPRKTGVIYGYTF. The CDR3 bases are TGCACCAGCAGCCCCCGAAAGACAGGGGTAATCTATGGCTACACCTTC.

This chain connects TRBV7-9 to TRBJ1-4; D may be TRBD1 (6 bases). Germline V gives CDR1 SEHNR, CDR2 FQNEAQ (reference sequence). The length of the CDR3 is 13 residues. V was cut by 7 bases and J by 5 bases, with 11 bases left in between. Here the CDR3 DNA reads TGTGCCAGCAACGAGGACAGAAATGAAAAACTGTTTTTT. Residues: CASNEDRNEKLFF.

The rearrangement joins TRBV9 to TRBJ2-3; 15 positions agree with TRBD2. Germline CDR1 is SGDLS and CDR2 is YYNGEE. Trimming at V came to 4 bases and at J to 0 bases, leaving 6 bases not matched to a gene. The CDR3 has 18 residues. CDR3 DNA sequence: TGTGCCAGCAGCCCTCGGACTAGCGGGGGGGTTAGCACAGATACGCAGTATTTT. Its protein product is CASSPRTSGGVSTDTQYF.